This T cell receptor beta chain was sequenced during a study of blood T cell repertoires in COVID-19. In the study overall: Whether acute or convalescent, the COVID-19 samples came from the United States, Italy and Spain. Nucleic acid was either cDNA or gDNA, and it came from T cells, B-cell-depleted T cells, or PBMCs.

Individuals aged roughly 18 to 95 years were recruited from 24 US areas. In Cohort 3, a recovered donor had either two negative PCRs, clearance, or symptom resolution. Sequenced by immunoSEQ multiplex PCR; TCRdb stores in-frame clones only, minus some. Of about 160,000 clones in the sample, over 70% were seen once. The germline CDR1 and CDR2 sequences are SGHKS and YYEKEE (reference sequence). The length of the CDR3 is 13 residues. V was pared by 2 bases and J by 7 bases, with 11 bases between. The receptor was isolated from a woman aged 60-75 years who had recovered from COVID-19. The V gene is TRBV5-5, the J gene TRBJ2-3; a possible D gene is TRBD2 (6 bases). Source material: PBMCs or T cells enriched from blood (not recorded which). CDR3 in amino acids: CASSFSGQNTQYF. DNA for the CDR3: TGTGCCAGCAGCTTTAGCGGTCAGAATACGCAGTATTTT.